This T cell receptor (beta chain) is drawn from a study of T cell repertoires in cytomegalovirus infection. Background on the study: Public TCR beta signatures provided an indication of both CMV infection and a matching HLA type. Study conclusions and caveats: Carriage of CMV together with the relevant HLA was identifiable through cumulative public TCR beta family frequency. Clonotypes of TCR beta that were HLA-C-restricted and CMV-specific dominated the ex vivo response.

In the case of this clonotype: What it recognizes is unknown.

Trimming removed 1 base from V and 5 bases from J, with 9 bases in between. The CDR3 runs 15 residues. The germline V gene has CDR1 MNHEY and CDR2 SMNVEV (reference sequence). In TCRdb, the reads were re-called with MiXCR into one record per CDR3 protein. The data show roughly 570,000 distinct CDR3 sequences, over 35% seen once. This specimen consisted of cultured PBMCs, obtained from culture after CMV antigen stimulation. The chain couples TRBV27 to TRBJ1-6, with a possible D match to TRBD1 (5 bases). The source of this sequence is a human donor in good health (CMV status not recorded). Some clones in this sample may be carry-over from other donors' samples. CDR3 region: CASSLYSQDNSPLHF. Here the CDR3 DNA reads TGTGCCAGCAGTTTATATTCACAGGATAATTCACCCCTCCACTTT.